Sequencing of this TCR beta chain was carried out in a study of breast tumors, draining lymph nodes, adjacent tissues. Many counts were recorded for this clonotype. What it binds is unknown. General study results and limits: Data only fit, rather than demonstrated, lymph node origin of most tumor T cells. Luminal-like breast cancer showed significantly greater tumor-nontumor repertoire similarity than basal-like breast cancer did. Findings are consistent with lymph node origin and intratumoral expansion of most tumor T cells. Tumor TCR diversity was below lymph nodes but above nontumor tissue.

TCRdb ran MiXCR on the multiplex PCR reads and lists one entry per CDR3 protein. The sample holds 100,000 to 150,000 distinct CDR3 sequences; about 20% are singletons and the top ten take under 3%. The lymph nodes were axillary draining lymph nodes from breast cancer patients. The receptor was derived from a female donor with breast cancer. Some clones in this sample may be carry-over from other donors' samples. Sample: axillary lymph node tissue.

CDR3 loop: CASSVSGRYTDTQYF. The CDR3 DNA reads as TGTGCCAGCAGCGTAAGCGGGAGGTACACAGATACGCAGTATTTT. The rearrangement joins TRBV7-2 to TRBJ2-3, with 9 nucleotides matching TRBD2. Trimming removed 5 bases from V and 2 bases from J; junction bases left unmatched: 5. The CDR3 has 15 residues. The germline V gene encodes CDR1 SGHTA and CDR2 FQGNSA.